The 20 T cell receptor beta chains below come from one sample, sequenced in a study of sequential checkpoint blockade in melanoma. Treatment of the sample: randomized to nivolumab then ipilimumab (arm A) or the reverse (arm B). Profiled with immunoSEQ multiplex PCR; TCRdb holds only in-frame clones, not every one. The profile shows about 20,000 clones, around two thirds of them singletons. Material: CD8+ T cells sorted from blood (inferred from file names), obtained from a patient given nivolumab and ipilimumab in sequence. The receptors derive from a human donor with melanoma.

The chain uses TRBV7-2 and TRBJ2-7, with D maybe TRBD2 (5 bases). Germline assignment: CDR1 SGHTA and CDR2 FQGNSA. The CDR3 length is 14 residues. The V gene lost 1 base and the J gene lost 4 bases, with 11 bases spanning the gap. The CDR3 nucleotides are TGTGCCAGCAGCTTAGAGGGAGTGGAATACGAGCAGTACTTC. Protein sequence: CASSLEGVEYEQYF.

This chain uses TRBV4-1 with TRBJ2-1; no clear D gene. This CDR3 comprises 16 residues. Trimming left V 1 base short and J 3 bases short, with 13 bases between. Per germline, CDR1 MGHRA and CDR2 YSYEKL. CDR3 bases: TGCGCCAGCAGCCAAGTTAGACTGGCGAACTACAATGAGCAGTTCTTC. Translating it yields CASSQVRLANYNEQFF.

This chain uses TRBV27 with TRBJ2-1; perhaps TRBD2 as D (5 bases). Trimming pared 2 bases from V and 0 bases from J, leaving 11 bases between. The germline V gene has CDR1 MNHEY and CDR2 SMNVEV (reference sequence). CDR3 length: 16 residues. The DNA for the CDR3 is TGTGCCAGCAGTTTAGTGGCGGGTACCTCCTACAATGAGCAGTTCTTC. It encodes CASSLVAGTSYNEQFF.

This rearrangement joins TRBV18 to TRBJ2-4; no reliable D call. Germline CDR1 reads KGHSH; CDR2 reads LQKENI. Trimming took 3 bases from V and 0 from J, leaving 12 bases between them. The length of the CDR3 is 16 residues. The DNA for the CDR3 is TGTGCCAGCTCACCCGGTATGAAGTTAGCCAAAAACATTCAGTACTTC. It codes for CASSPGMKLAKNIQYF.

The chain carries TRBV27 and TRBJ2-1; 7 bases agree with TRBD1. Germline CDR1 reads MNHEY; CDR2 reads SMNVEV (reference sequence). This CDR3 contains 14 residues. Germline trimming cut 2 bases from V and 4 bases from J; bases unmatched to any gene: 2. The CDR3 nucleotides are TGTGCCAGCAGTTTAGGGACAGCTTACAATGAGCAGTTCTTC. This gives the protein CASSLGTAYNEQFF.

This chain links TRBV27 with TRBJ1-5; D is ambiguous. CDR3 length: 15 residues. CDR1 is MNHEY, CDR2 SMNVEV, per germline (reference sequence). Trimming took 7 bases from V and 0 from J, leaving 13 bases between them. CDR3 bases: TGTGCCAGCACCCTCCGGGGTAATAGCAATCAGCCCCAGCATTTT. It encodes CASTLRGNSNQPQHF.

The V gene is TRBV5-6, the J gene TRBJ2-1; 7 nucleotides agree with TRBD2. This CDR3 is 16 amino acids long. V lost 0 bases to trimming and J lost 0 bases; unmatched junction nucleotides: 3. CDR1 and CDR2 (germline): SGHDT, YYEEEE. The CDR3 is CASSLAAGSSYNEQFF. The CDR3 DNA sequence: TGTGCCAGCAGCTTGGCAGCGGGAAGCTCCTACAATGAGCAGTTCTTC.

The rearrangement joins TRBV27 to TRBJ2-1, with TRBD2 matching over 10 bases. Germline assignment: CDR1 MNHEY and CDR2 SMNVEV (reference sequence). The CDR3 sequence is 17 residues long. Germline trimming cut 1 base from V and 8 bases from J; bases unmatched to any gene: 11. CDR3: CASSLWSGRAKADEQFF. In nucleotides, the CDR3 is TGTGCCAGCAGTTTATGGAGCGGGAGGGCCAAGGCAGATGAGCAGTTCTTC.

The gene calls are TRBV7-9 and TRBJ1-1; 7 nucleotides match TRBD1. Trimming removed 3 bases from V and 8 bases from J; junction bases left unmatched: 3. The CDR3 is 12 amino acids. Germline V CDR1 and CDR2: SEHNR, FQNEAQ (reference sequence). CDR3 protein: CASSLNRGEAFF. The CDR3 DNA reads TGTGCCAGCAGCTTGAACAGGGGCGAAGCTTTCTTT.

The DNA for the CDR3 is TGCAGCGTGGTAAATCACGGGGGCTACGAGCAGTACTTC. This gives the protein CSVVNHGGYEQYF. This chain links TRBV29-1 with TRBJ2-7; a weak D match, TRBD2 (6 bases). This CDR3 contains 13 residues. Trimming pared 6 bases from V and 3 bases from J, leaving 15 bases between. CDR1 is SQVTM and CDR2 is ANQGSEA in the germline V gene.

CDR3 sequence reads: CASSVSPARQGSPDTQYF. DNA of the CDR3: TGTGCCAGCAGCGTAAGTCCAGCGCGACAGGGTTCCCCAGATACGCAGTATTTT. The chain employs TRBV9 and TRBJ2-3; 7 bases match TRBD1. Per germline, CDR1 SGDLS and CDR2 YYNGEE. This CDR3 has 18 amino acids. With V trimmed by 1 base and J by 4 bases, 15 bases remained unmatched.

V usage is TRBV15 and J usage is TRBJ1-6; D not resolved. The CDR3 sequence is 14 residues long. Germline lookup yields CDR1 LNHNV and CDR2 YYDKDF (reference sequence). V dropped 5 bases and J dropped 8 bases, with 13 bases sitting between them. CDR3 DNA sequence: TGTGCCACCAGCCAGGACCGGGAACATTCACCCCTCCACTTT. It yields the protein CATSQDREHSPLHF.

The rearrangement links TRBV9 to TRBJ2-1, with 8 nucleotides matching TRBD2. CDR1 is SGDLS, CDR2 YYNGEE, per germline. The CDR3 loop spans 16 amino acids. The J segment lost 4 bases and the V segment lost 2 bases, leaving 8 bases of the junction unmatched. CDR3 protein: CASSVSSAGGYNEQFF. The CDR3 DNA sequence: TGTGCCAGCAGCGTGTCCTCGGCGGGGGGATACAATGAGCAGTTCTTC.

This clone was seen a single time. The chain is built from TRBV7-7 and TRBJ1-6; the D gene is possibly TRBD1 (5 bases). In germline, CDR1 is SSHAT, CDR2 FNYEAQ (reference sequence). The CDR3 has 14 residues. The CDR3 DNA follows: TGTGCTAGCTCCGAAGGGGCTACCCATTCACCCCTCCACTTT. Translating gives CASSEGATHSPLHF.

The V gene is TRBV7-9, the J gene TRBJ2-5, with 8 bases lining up with TRBD1. Germline loops: CDR1 SEHNR, CDR2 FQNEAQ (reference sequence). The V segment lost 3 bases and the J segment 2 bases; nucleotides outside the gene matches: 5. The CDR3 spans 15 residues. The CDR3: CASSLSGGPQETQYF. Written as DNA, the CDR3 is TGTGCCAGCAGCTTGTCAGGGGGCCCTCAAGAGACCCAGTACTTC.

The chain has TRBV27 and TRBJ2-1; 8 positions match TRBD2. The CDR3 consists of 14 residues. V was pared by 3 bases and J by 7 bases, with 5 bases of the junction left unmatched. From germline, CDR1 is MNHEY and CDR2 SMNVEV (reference sequence). The CDR3 bases are TGTGCCAGCAGTTTCGGAGGACTAGCAAATGAGCAGTTCTTC. It yields the protein CASSFGGLANEQFF.

The V call is TRBV30, the J call TRBJ2-7, with a tentative D call TRBD2 (5 bases). Germline V gene data show CDR1 as GTSNPN and CDR2 as SVGIG (reference sequence). This CDR3 comprises 13 residues. Trimming left V 3 bases short and J 0 bases short, with 9 bases between. CDR3 sequence reads: CAWSGVYSYEQYF. The CDR3 coding sequence is TGTGCCTGGAGCGGGGTGTACTCCTACGAGCAGTACTTC.

The CDR3 protein is CASRRTGDSYEQYF. CDR3 coding DNA: TGTGCCAGCAGACGGACAGGGGACTCCTACGAGCAGTACTTC. The chain uses TRBV7-9 and TRBJ2-5, with 9 bases aligning to TRBD1. The last part of the DNA fits TRBJ2-7 better; the J call may be wrong. Germline CDR1 SEHNR, CDR2 FQNEAQ (reference sequence). This CDR3 spans 14 amino acids.

CDR3 sequence: CASSLEGPGANVLTF. For the CDR3, the DNA is TGCGCCAGCAGCTTGGAGGGGCCTGGGGCCAACGTCCTGACTTTC. The V and J genes are TRBV5-1 and TRBJ2-6; D perhaps matches TRBD1 (5 bases). This CDR3 comprises 15 residues. Trimming pared 0 bases from V and 2 bases from J, leaving 6 bases between. The V gene's germline CDR1 is SGHRS and CDR2 YFSETQ.

J is TRBJ1-5 and V is TRBV10-3, with D possibly TRBD1 on 5 matching bases. The CDR3 sequence is 16 residues long. Trimming cost V 0 bases and J 6 bases, with 15 bases left between them. Germline V gene sequence: CDR1 ENHRY, CDR2 SYGVKD. CDR3 region: CAISESEGTAIQPQHF. The CDR3 nucleotides read TGTGCCATCAGTGAGTCGGAAGGGACTGCTATTCAGCCCCAGCATTTT.